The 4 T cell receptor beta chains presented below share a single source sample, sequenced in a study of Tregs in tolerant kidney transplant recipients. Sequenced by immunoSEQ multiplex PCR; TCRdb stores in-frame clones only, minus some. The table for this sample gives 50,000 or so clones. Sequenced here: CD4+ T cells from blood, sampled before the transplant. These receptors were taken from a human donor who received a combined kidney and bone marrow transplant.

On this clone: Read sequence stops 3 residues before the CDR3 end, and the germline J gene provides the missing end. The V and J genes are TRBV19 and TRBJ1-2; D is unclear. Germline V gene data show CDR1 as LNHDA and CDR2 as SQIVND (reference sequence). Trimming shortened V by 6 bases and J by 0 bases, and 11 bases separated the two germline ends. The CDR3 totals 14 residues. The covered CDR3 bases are TGTGCCAGTAGCCTCGAGACAACTAACTATGGC. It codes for CASSLETTNYG. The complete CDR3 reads CASSLETTNYGYTF.

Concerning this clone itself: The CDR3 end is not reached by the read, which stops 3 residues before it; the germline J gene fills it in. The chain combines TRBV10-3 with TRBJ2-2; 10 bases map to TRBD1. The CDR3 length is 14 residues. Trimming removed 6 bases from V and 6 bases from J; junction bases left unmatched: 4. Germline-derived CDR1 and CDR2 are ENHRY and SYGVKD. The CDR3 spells CAIRTDRGPGELFF. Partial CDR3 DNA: TGTGCCATCAGGACCGACAGGGGGCCCGGGGAG.

CDR3 DNA (partial): TGCGCCAGCAGCCGGACAGGGTCGTCCGGGGAG. It translates to CASSRTGSSGE. The whole CDR3 reads CASSRTGSSGELFF. This sequence joins TRBV5-1 and TRBJ2-2; 8 positions agree with TRBD1. Read data end 3 residues before the CDR3 end; the end is taken from the germline J gene. Germline loops: CDR1 SGHRS, CDR2 YFSETQ. This CDR3 is built from 14 residues. The V and J ends lost 4 bases and 6 bases, in that order; junction bases with no gene match: 5.

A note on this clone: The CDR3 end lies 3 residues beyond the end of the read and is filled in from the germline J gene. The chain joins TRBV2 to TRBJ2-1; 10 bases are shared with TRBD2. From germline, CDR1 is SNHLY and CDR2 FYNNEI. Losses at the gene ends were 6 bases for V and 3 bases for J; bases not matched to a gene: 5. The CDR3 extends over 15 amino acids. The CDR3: CASRGSSGSYNEQFF. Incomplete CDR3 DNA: TGTGCCAGCAGGGGGTCTAGCGGGAGCTACAATGAG. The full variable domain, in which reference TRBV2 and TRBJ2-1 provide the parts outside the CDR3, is EPEVTQTPSHQVTQMGQEVILRCVPISNHLYFYWYRQILGQKVEFLVSFYNNEISEKSEIFDDQFSVERPDGSNFTLKIRSTKLEDSAMYFCASRGSSGSYNEQFFGPGTRLTVL.